This T cell receptor beta chain was documented in a study of vaccination effects on CD4 cells after COVID-19. For the study at large: Every participant took two doses of the BNT162b2 or mRNA-1273 vaccine.

Study outcomes and limitations: Late post-vaccination, clones induced by infection and those induced by vaccine underwent marked clonal contraction.

Between the trimmed V and J ends, which lost 3 bases and 0 bases, there was a span of 11 bases. There are 16 residues in the CDR3. Germline values: CDR1 KGHDR, CDR2 SFDVKD. Assay used: immunoSEQ multiplex PCR; TCRdb lists only in-frame clones, some missing. The sample comprises just over 30,000 clones, roughly 63% of which are singletons, and 25% to 30% rests with the top ten. Pools of viral peptides were used by the ViraFEST assay to expand antigen-specific CD4+ T cells ahead of sequencing. The culture ran for approximately 10 days, and then CD4+ T cells were isolated. IL-2 medium was substituted for half the medium on days 3 and 7. Note on this clone: Its specificity is unknown.

The V call is TRBV24-1, the J call TRBJ1-5; D not certain. The sequence was obtained from a human donor who received a COVID-19 vaccine. The sample consisted of CD4+ T cells from PBMCs cultured with HCoV-229E spike peptides, taken before COVID-19 vaccination. CDR3 protein: CATSDVTAVSNQPQHF. The DNA for the CDR3 is TGTGCCACCAGTGATGTCACCGCAGTTAGCAATCAGCCCCAGCATTTT.